This TCR beta chain was recorded in a study of T cell responses to AZD1222 COVID-19 vaccine (dated by TCRdb to the early 2020s). With respect to the entire study: A total of approximately 240 trial participants underwent TCR sequencing, of whom 200 to 220 had received two doses of AZD1222 and some 26 had received two doses of the MenACWY control vaccine. Trial participants were enrolled by age into subgroups of 18-55, 56-69 and 70-plus years, and around 140, 26 and 57 TCR-sequenced participants, respectively, were included in these subgroups. The full study reports these points: After two AZD1222 doses, both the breadth and the depth of spike-specific TCRs were significantly higher than at day 0 and than in MenACWY recipients. CD4 TCRs associated with the vaccine covered the entire spike protein, and the dominant responses were in regions 160-218 and 743-854. Conclusions about previously exposed vaccinees are limited because only 5 or 6 AZD1222 recipients were SARS-CoV-2 seropositive at baseline. Most participants were white British and females outnumbered males, and the authors suggested that clonal diversity may have been underestimated. Nearly half of unique spike-specific TCRs reportedly recognized epitopes outside regions mutated in the B.1.351 and B.1.1.7 variants. Because no day 14 peak-response samples were available, the repertoires could be characterized only after the peak T cell response. The 56-69-year group was small, and its depth increase did not reach significance, likely because of low power.

The time point label of this sample denotes: about 28 days (+/-7) after the second vaccine dose. AZD1222 recipients with second doses at about 4 weeks or about 12 weeks were pooled, because spike-specific TCR depth and breadth did not differ between schedules. Samples from vaccinated people were obtained from the UK trials COV001 and COV002, which included a single-blind randomized controlled phase 2/3 trial of AZD1222 (ChAdOx1 nCoV-19) in healthy adults. For TCRbeta chain sequencing, PBMC samples from trial participants were taken at day 0 and at day 28 after the second dose. The CDR3 regions of human TCRbeta chains were subjected to immunosequencing. The original methods were these. Repertoire TCRs were matched against a reference library of SARS-CoV-2-specific TCRs generated with the MIRA antigen-specificity platform. Breadth meant the fraction of unique TCRs that were SARS-CoV-2-associated, whereas depth meant the fraction of total T cells that were SARS-CoV-2-associated. Using the MIRA data, each spike-specific TCR was mapped to the spike region that the TCR reacts to and placed in a CD4 or CD8 class. Log10-transformed breadth and depth values were compared by one-way ANOVA with Sidak's multiple comparisons tests. TCRdb retrieved this table from immuneACCESS and kept in-frame rearrangements only. Not all clones are present; in checked studies, unresolved V genes account for under half, and no reason is known for the remainder. That table is the source of V, J and clone size, and D and trimming were worked out from the DNA. The sample table lists tens of thousands of clones, around 80% of them with a count of one. The ten biggest clones cover around 28% of the sample.

Details on this clone: Its antigen is not yet known. No much larger clone is present one base from it, and per-base qualities are unavailable.

Here the sequenced sample was peripheral blood, taken 28 days after the second AZD1222 dose. The sequence was obtained from an adult who received the AZD1222 COVID-19 vaccine.

The bases read TGTGCCAGCAGCATGGACAGGGGTCCGGACGAGCAGTACTTC. It codes for CASSMDRGPDEQYF. Recombination linked TRBV13 to TRBJ2-7; 9 central nucleotides agree with TRBD1. From V the trimming removes 5 bases and from J it removes 5 bases, while the gene matches leave 7 bases of the junction unaccounted for. Sequences PRHDT (CDR1) and FYEKMQ (CDR2) are obtained from the germline V gene (reference sequence). Reading from cysteine to phenylalanine, the CDR3 counts 14 amino acids. Left in the record is the CDR3 DNA by itself, 42 bases read in frame from the first base.